This is a list of T cell receptor beta chains from one sample in a study of cytomegalovirus exposure and HLA in healthy donors. The method was immunoSEQ multiplex PCR; TCRdb's version includes in-frame clones alone and lacks a portion of them. The sample consists of more than 45,000 clones, 85% to 95% of them appearing once. The specimen was PBMCs. The source of these receptors is a man aged 18 to 35 in good health and CMV-seronegative. CDR3s include the opening cysteine and the closing phenylalanine or tryptophan. Fields, in order: V gene, clone size, D gene, J gene, CDR3 length, CDR3 DNA, CDR3 protein. The D gene is left open where the match is weak. The size entry is marked missing in some rows and otherwise reads once, few, many or a size class.

TRBV5-1	NA	TRBD1	TRBJ2-3	14	TGCGCCAGCAGCCCGGGACAGGGCACAGATACGCAGTATTTT	CASSPGQGTDTQYF
TRBV19	NA	NA	TRBJ1-4	12	TGTGCCAGTAGTACGACATACGAAAAACTGTTTTTT	CASSTTYEKLFF
TRBV6-4	NA	TRBD1	TRBJ1-5	14	TGTGCCAGCATTGACAGGGGATTTGGGCAGCCCCAGCATTTT	CASIDRGFGQPQHF
TRBV10-3	NA	TRBD1	TRBJ1-2	14	TGTGCCATCAGCGATAACCGGGACAGCTTTTCCTACACCTTC	CAISDNRDSFSYTF
TRBV5-1	NA	TRBD2	TRBJ2-4	17	TGCGCCAGCAGCTACGAATCCAGACTAGCGGGAGGAAACATTCAGTACTTC	CASSYESRLAGGNIQYF
TRBV11-2	NA	TRBD1	TRBJ2-7	13	TGTGCCAGCAGCTTAGATTTCGGCGGGGGACAGGGCTTC	CASSLDFGGGQGF
TRBV6-6	NA	NA	TRBJ2-3	12	TGTGCCAGCAGTTACTCCTCAGATACGCAGTATTTT	CASSYSSDTQYF
TRBV2	NA	NA	TRBJ1-5	12	TGTGCCAGCAGTGATCGGAGTGAAGACCAGCATTTT	CASSDRSEDQHF
TRBV5-8	NA	NA	TRBJ1-3	16	TGTGCCAGCAGCCCGTCAGGACTAGACCTTGTTGCCACCATATATTTT	CASSPSGLDLVATIYF
TRBV27	NA	NA	TRBJ1-3	15	TGTGCCAGCAGTTTGGGGAGGGTCTCTGGAAACACCATATATTTT	CASSLGRVSGNTIYF
TRBV7-2	NA	TRBD1	TRBJ1-2	16	TGTGCCAGCAGCTTATGGTTGATCGGGACAGGGGGCGGCTACACCTTC	CASSLWLIGTGGGYTF
TRBV28	NA	NA	TRBJ1-2	14	TGTGCCAGCAGTTTGCCAGGGGAGGGCTATGGCTACACCTTC	CASSLPGEGYGYTF
TRBV5-1	NA	NA	TRBJ1-1	17	TGCGCCAGCAGCTTGGGGTCCGGCCATCCAGAGGGCACTGAAGCTTTCTTT	CASSLGSGHPEGTEAFF
TRBV20-1	NA	NA	TRBJ1-4	11	TGCAGTGCTAGACGGGAGGAAAAACTGTTTTTT	CSARREEKLFF
TRBV7-2	NA	TRBD1	TRBJ2-7	14	TGTGCCAGCAGCCCCCCTTGGGACAGGGACGAGCAGTACTTC	CASSPPWDRDEQYF
TRBV7-2	NA	NA	TRBJ2-7	13	TGTGCCAGCAGCCACGGGGGCTCCTACGAGCAGTACTTC	CASSHGGSYEQYF
TRBV5-4	NA	TRBD1	TRBJ1-2	15	TGTGCCAGCAGCTTGGAGGGCAGGGGGCTGTATGGCTACACCTTC	CASSLEGRGLYGYTF
TRBV5-1	NA	TRBD2	TRBJ2-5	20	TGCGCCAGCAGCTTGCCCGCCACCGGGACTAGCGGGAGTGGGCAAGAGACCCAGTACTTC	CASSLPATGTSGSGQETQYF
TRBV4-2	once	NA	TRBJ1-1	15	TGTGCCAGCAGCCAGGCAACGGGGGGGAACACTGAAGCTTTCTTT	CASSQATGGNTEAFF
TRBV19	NA	NA	TRBJ2-6	14	TGTGCCAGCCTCTCGAAGGGGGGGGCCAACGTCCTGACTTTC	CASLSKGGANVLTF
TRBV6-5	NA	NA	TRBJ2-6	15	TGTGCCAGCACCTCGGAGGGGGCCGGGGCCAACGTCCTGACTTTC	CASTSEGAGANVLTF
TRBV5-4	NA	TRBD1	TRBJ1-1	15	TGTGCCAGCAGCTTGGAAGGGGGCATGAACACTGAAGCTTTCTTT	CASSLEGGMNTEAFF
TRBV13	NA	NA	TRBJ1-4	12	TGTGCCAGCAGCGACACTAGGGAAAAACTGTTTTTT	CASSDTREKLFF
TRBV19	NA	TRBD2	TRBJ2-1	17	TGTGCCAGTAGTACCCTCGGGTTGCGGGAGCCCTACAATGAGCAGTTCTTC	CASSTLGLREPYNEQFF
TRBV5-4	once	NA	TRBJ2-7	14	TGTGCCAGCAGCTCCGACAGCCTCTCCTACGAGCAGTACTTC	CASSSDSLSYEQYF
TRBV30	NA	NA	TRBJ2-1	12	TGTGCCTGGAGTGATGATTGGAGGGAGCAGTTCTTC	CAWSDDWREQFF